The 9 T cell receptor beta chains listed next were all sequenced from one sample in a study of radiotherapy plus CTLA-4 blockade in lung cancer (dated by TCRdb to 2016 to 2019). Libraries came from the immunoSEQ multiplex PCR assay. Here the immuneACCESS table is served through TCRdb, limited to in-frame sequences with V and J called. Missing clones are a known gap in these copies; in checked studies unresolved V genes cover under half, and the rest lacks a known reason. The sample includes about 78,000 clones, with approximately 83% observed a single time. Jointly, the top ten make up 2% to 2.5% of the sample. The sample in question was peripheral blood, obtained from a patient treated with radiotherapy plus ipilimumab. Every receptor here comes from a human donor with non-small cell lung cancer who had a partial response to radiotherapy plus ipilimumab.

The genes are TRBV6-5 and TRBJ1-4; tentatively, D is TRBD1 (5 bases). Trimming took 2 bases from V and 15 from J, leaving 13 bases between them. Germline V gene data show CDR1 as MNHEY and CDR2 as SVGAGI. The CDR3 is made up of 12 amino acids. CDR3 region: CASSYRAGKLFF. CDR3 coding DNA: TGTGCCAGCAGTTACCGGGCAGGGAAATTGTTTTTT.

This clone was found once. The rearrangement joins TRBV5-5 to TRBJ1-4, with 9 bases that match TRBD1. The CDR3 extends over 15 amino acids. Germline-derived CDR1 and CDR2 are SGHKS and YYEKEE (reference sequence). Trimming cost V 6 bases and J 7 bases; bases outside gene matches: 10. The CDR3 here is CASKVMGQGREKLFF. CDR3 DNA sequence: TGTGCCAGCAAAGTTATGGGACAGGGACGTGAAAAACTGTTTTTT.

This chain joins TRBV15 and TRBJ2-7; 7 bases align to TRBD1. The V and J ends lost 3 bases and 3 bases, in that order; junction bases with no gene match: 5. The CDR3 contains 14 residues. Germline values: CDR1 LNHNV, CDR2 YYDKDF (reference sequence). The chain's CDR3 is CATSRDRSGYEQYF. CDR3 in DNA: TGTGCCACCAGCAGGGACAGGTCGGGCTACGAGCAGTACTTC.

Remarks on this clone: This sample also contains other DNA sequences that code for the same CDR3. J is TRBJ1-5 and V is TRBV30; 7 bases map to TRBD1. Unmatched junction bases numbered 3, after V lost 2 bases and J lost 2 bases. CDR3 size: 14 residues. Per the germline V gene, CDR1 is GTSNPN and CDR2 is SVGIG (reference sequence). The CDR3 sequence: CAWSPGQGNQPQHF. The CDR3 DNA sequence: TGTGCCTGGAGTCCTGGACAGGGCAATCAGCCCCAGCATTTT.

This chain uses TRBV19 with TRBJ1-2; D not resolved. Germline assignment: CDR1 LNHDA and CDR2 SQIVND (reference sequence). Between the trimmed V and J ends, which lost 4 bases and 4 bases, there was a span of 22 bases. The CDR3 length is 17 residues. The CDR3 region has the DNA TGTGCCAGTAGTAGCAAACTAGAGAGGGATCTTCCCTATGGCTACACCTTC. Translated: CASSSKLERDLPYGYTF.

This clone was counted between two and nine times. This chain joins TRBV21-1 and TRBJ1-4. TRBV21-1 corresponds to a pseudogene. The CDR3 totals 14 residues. The CDR3 DNA sequence: TGTGCCAGCAGCAAGGGGAGAAGGGATGAAAAACTGTTTTTT. Its translation is CASSKGRRDEKLFF.

The DNA for the CDR3 is TGTGCCAGTAGTCTCGGTGGGAGGGGACCTTACAATGAGCAGTTCTTC. Protein product: CASSLGGRGPYNEQFF. The genes are TRBV19 and TRBJ2-1, with 7 bases matching TRBD2. Germline CDR1 LNHDA, CDR2 SQIVND (reference sequence). The ends lost 5 bases at V and 4 bases at J; junction bases unmatched: 11. This CDR3 spans 16 amino acids.

The gene calls are TRBV5-4 and TRBJ2-3; D is ambiguous. Trimming removed 3 bases from V and 6 bases from J, with 11 bases in between. CDR1 and CDR2 from the germline V gene are SGHNT and YYREEE (reference sequence). The CDR3 is 13 amino acids. CDR3 in amino acids: CASSSPLSDTQYF. CDR3 DNA: TGTGCCAGCAGCTCACCACTGTCGGATACGCAGTATTTT.

This chain uses TRBV9 with TRBJ1-2; no firm D call. CDR3 length equals 16 residues. CDR1 SGDLS and CDR2 YYNGEE come from the germline V gene. V lost 0 bases and J 7 bases, leaving 19 bases between the germline ends. The CDR3 DNA is TGTGCCAGCAGCGTAGCAATAGCAGACTTATCGCGTGGCTACACCTTC. This gives the protein CASSVAIADLSRGYTF.